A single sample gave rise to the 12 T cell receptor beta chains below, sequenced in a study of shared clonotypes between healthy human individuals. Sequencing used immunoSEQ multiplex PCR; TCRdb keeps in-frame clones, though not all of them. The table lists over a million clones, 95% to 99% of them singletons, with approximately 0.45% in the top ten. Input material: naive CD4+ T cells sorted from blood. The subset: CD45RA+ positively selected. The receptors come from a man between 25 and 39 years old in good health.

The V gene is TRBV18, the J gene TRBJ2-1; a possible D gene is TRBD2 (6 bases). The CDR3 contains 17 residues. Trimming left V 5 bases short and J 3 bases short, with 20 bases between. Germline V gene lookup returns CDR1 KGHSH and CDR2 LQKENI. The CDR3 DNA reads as TGTGCCAGCTCAGCCGGGTTTCCGGGAGCGGGCTACAATGAGCAGTTCTTC. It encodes CASSAGFPGAGYNEQFF.

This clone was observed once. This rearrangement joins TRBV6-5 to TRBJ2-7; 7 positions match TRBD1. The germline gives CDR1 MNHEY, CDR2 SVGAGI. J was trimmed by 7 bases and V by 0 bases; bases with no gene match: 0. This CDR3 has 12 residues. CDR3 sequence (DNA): TGTGCCAGCAGTTACTCACAGGGGGAGCAGTACTTC. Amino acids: CASSYSQGEQYF.

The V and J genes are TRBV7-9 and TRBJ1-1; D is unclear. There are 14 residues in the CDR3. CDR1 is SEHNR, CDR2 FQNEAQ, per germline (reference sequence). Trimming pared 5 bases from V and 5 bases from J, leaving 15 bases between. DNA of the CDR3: TGTGCCAGCAGCCTGAATGGGGTAGGGACTGAAGCTTTCTTT. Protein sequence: CASSLNGVGTEAFF.

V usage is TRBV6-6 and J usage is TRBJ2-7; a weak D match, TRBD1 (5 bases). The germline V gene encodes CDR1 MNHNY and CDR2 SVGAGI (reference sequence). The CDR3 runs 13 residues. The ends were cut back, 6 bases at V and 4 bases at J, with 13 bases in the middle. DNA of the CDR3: TGTGCCAGCAGAGACAGCGCGAGATACGAGCAGTACTTC. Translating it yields CASRDSARYEQYF.

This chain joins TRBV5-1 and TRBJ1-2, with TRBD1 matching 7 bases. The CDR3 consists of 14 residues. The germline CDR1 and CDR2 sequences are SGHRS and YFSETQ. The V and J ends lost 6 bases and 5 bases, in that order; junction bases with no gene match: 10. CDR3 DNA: TGCGCCAGCACCCCAGAGCTACAGGGGTATGGCTACACCTTC. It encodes CASTPELQGYGYTF.

DNA for the CDR3: TGTGCCAGCAGCGGCCGTGGAGGGGTGAACACTGAAGCTTTCTTT. The encoded protein is CASSGRGGVNTEAFF. V usage is TRBV5-4 and J usage is TRBJ1-1; D is perhaps TRBD1 (5 bases). This CDR3 has 15 residues. V gave up 4 bases and J gave up 0 bases, with 13 bases separating them. Germline V gene lookup returns CDR1 SGHNT and CDR2 YYREEE (reference sequence). Filled out from reference TRBV5-4 and TRBJ1-1, the complete variable domain reads ETGVTQSPTHLIKTRGQQVTLRCSSQSGHNTVSWYQQALGQGPQFIFQYYREEENGRGNFPPRFSGLQFPNYSSELNVNALELDDSALYLCASSGRGGVNTEAFFGQGTRLTVV.

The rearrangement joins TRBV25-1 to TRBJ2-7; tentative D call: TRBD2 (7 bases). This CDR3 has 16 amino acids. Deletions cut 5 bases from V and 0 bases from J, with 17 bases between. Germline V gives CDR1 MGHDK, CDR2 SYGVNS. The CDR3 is CASSQGGALSSYEQYF. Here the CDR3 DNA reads TGTGCCAGCAGTCAAGGGGGGGCCCTGAGCTCCTACGAGCAGTACTTC.

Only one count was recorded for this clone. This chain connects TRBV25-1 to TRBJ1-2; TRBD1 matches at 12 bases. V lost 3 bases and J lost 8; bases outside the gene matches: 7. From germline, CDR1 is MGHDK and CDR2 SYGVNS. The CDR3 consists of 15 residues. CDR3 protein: CASSDPGTGGAGYTF. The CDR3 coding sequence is TGTGCCAGCAGTGATCCCGGGACAGGGGGCGCGGGCTACACCTTC.

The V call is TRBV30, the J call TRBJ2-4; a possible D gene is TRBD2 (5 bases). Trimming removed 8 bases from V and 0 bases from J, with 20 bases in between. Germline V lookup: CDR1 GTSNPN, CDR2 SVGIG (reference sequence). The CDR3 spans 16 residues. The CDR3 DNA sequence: TGTGCCGGAGGTGCCCGACCGGGTCTAGCCAAAAACATTCAGTACTTC. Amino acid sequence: CAGGARPGLAKNIQYF.

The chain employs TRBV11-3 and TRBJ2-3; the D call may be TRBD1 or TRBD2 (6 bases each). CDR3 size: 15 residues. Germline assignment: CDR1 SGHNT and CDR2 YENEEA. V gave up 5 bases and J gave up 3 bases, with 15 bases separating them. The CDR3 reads CASSQGQGRTDTQYF. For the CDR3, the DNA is TGTGCCAGCAGCCAGGGGCAGGGGAGGACAGATACGCAGTATTTT. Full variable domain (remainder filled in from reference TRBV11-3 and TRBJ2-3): EAGVVQSPRYKIIEKKQPVAFWCNPISGHNTLYWYLQNLGQGPELLIRYENEEAVDDSQLPKDRFSAERLKGVDSTLKIQPAELGDSAVYLCASSQGQGRTDTQYFGPGTRLTVL.

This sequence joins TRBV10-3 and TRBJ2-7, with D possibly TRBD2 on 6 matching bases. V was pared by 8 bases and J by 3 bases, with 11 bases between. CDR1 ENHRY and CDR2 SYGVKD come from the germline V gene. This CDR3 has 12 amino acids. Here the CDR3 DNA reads TGTGCCATCGGAGGGCTAGACTACGAGCAGTACTTC. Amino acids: CAIGGLDYEQYF.

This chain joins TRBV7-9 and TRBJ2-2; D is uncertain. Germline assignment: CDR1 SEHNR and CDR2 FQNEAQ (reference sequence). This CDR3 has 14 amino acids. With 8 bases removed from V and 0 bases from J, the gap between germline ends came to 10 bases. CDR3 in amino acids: CASLNPPNTGELFF. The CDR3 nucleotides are TGTGCCAGCCTCAACCCCCCGAACACCGGGGAGCTGTTTTTT.